A selection of T cell receptor beta chains follows, all from one sample in a study of beta chain features in type 1 diabetes. Assay: immunoSEQ multiplex PCR; the TCRdb copy retains only in-frame clones and omits some. The sample contains 250,000 to 300,000 clones, roughly 8% of which appear only once. The sequenced sample was central memory CD4+ T cells from blood. All receptors derive from a woman between 18 and 29 years old in good health. CDR3s include the opening cysteine and the closing phenylalanine or tryptophan. A D gene is named only where the DNA matches it firmly. Clone size, where shown, is once, few, many, or a class for clones that have expanded.

j_gene: TRBJ1-2; abundance: .; len: 13; d_gene: TRBD1; v_gene: TRBV19; CDR3nt: TGTGCCAGTAGTGCTACAGGGGACTATGGCTACACCTTC; CDR3aa: CASSATGDYGYTF
j_gene: TRBJ1-1; abundance: few; len: 14; d_gene: .; v_gene: TRBV7-9; CDR3nt: TGTGCCAGCAGCCTGGCTACAGGGAACACTGAAGCTTTCTTT; CDR3aa: CASSLATGNTEAFF
j_gene: TRBJ2-7; abundance: .; len: 15; d_gene: TRBD2; v_gene: TRBV2; CDR3nt: TGTGCCAGCAGTGGTCGGCGGGGGATGATCTACGAGCAGTACTTC; CDR3aa: CASSGRRGMIYEQYF
j_gene: TRBJ1-5; abundance: few; len: 14; d_gene: TRBD1; v_gene: TRBV2; CDR3nt: TGTGCCAGCACAGGGGGTTATAGCAATCAGCCCCAGCATTTT; CDR3aa: CASTGGYSNQPQHF
j_gene: TRBJ1-4; abundance: many; len: 11; d_gene: .; v_gene: TRBV6-6; CDR3nt: TGTGCCAGTATGGGAAATGAAAAACTGTTTTTT; CDR3aa: CASMGNEKLFF
j_gene: TRBJ2-1; abundance: .; len: 13; d_gene: .; v_gene: TRBV2; CDR3nt: TGTGCCAGCAGTGCACGCTTGGGGAATGAGCAGTTCTTC; CDR3aa: CASSARLGNEQFF
j_gene: TRBJ1-2; abundance: few; len: 16; d_gene: .; v_gene: TRBV18; CDR3nt: TGTGCCAGCTCACCACCGGGTGGCCAGGTCCTCTATGGCTACACCTTC; CDR3aa: CASSPPGGQVLYGYTF
j_gene: TRBJ1-2; abundance: few; len: 14; d_gene: .; v_gene: TRBV10-3; CDR3nt: TGTGCGACGACGCCCCAACCGGGAGTAGAGGGCTACACCTTC; CDR3aa: CATTPQPGVEGYTF
j_gene: TRBJ1-1; abundance: .; len: 14; d_gene: TRBD1; v_gene: TRBV9; CDR3nt: TGTGCCAGCAGCGTAGCCCCCCAGGGGGTTGAAGCTTTCTTT; CDR3aa: CASSVAPQGVEAFF
j_gene: TRBJ1-5; abundance: .; len: 17; d_gene: .; v_gene: TRBV27; CDR3nt: TGTGCCAGCAGTTTATCGCCCCGGAGGCAGGGGTGGCAGCCCCAGCATTTT; CDR3aa: CASSLSPRRQGWQPQHF
j_gene: TRBJ2-1; abundance: .; len: 12; d_gene: .; v_gene: TRBV5-4; CDR3nt: TGTGCCAGCAGTTTTGACCTTAATGAGCAGTTCTTC; CDR3aa: CASSFDLNEQFF
j_gene: TRBJ2-3; abundance: few; len: 15; d_gene: .; v_gene: TRBV9; CDR3nt: TGTGCCAGCAGCGTCAACTTGGGGCGCACAGATACGCAGTATTTT; CDR3aa: CASSVNLGRTDTQYF
j_gene: TRBJ1-2; abundance: .; len: 13; d_gene: TRBD1; v_gene: TRBV29-1; CDR3nt: TGCAGCGTTGAGGAACAGGGGATTAATGGCTACACCTTC; CDR3aa: CSVEEQGINGYTF
j_gene: TRBJ1-3; abundance: .; len: 16; d_gene: .; v_gene: TRBV7-2; CDR3nt: TGTGCCAGCAGCTCCGACGGGATCCTCTCTGGAAACACCATATATTTT; CDR3aa: CASSSDGILSGNTIYF
j_gene: TRBJ2-6; abundance: many; len: 15; d_gene: .; v_gene: TRBV11-1; CDR3nt: TGTGCCAGCAGCTTTCGAGGCGCTGGGGCCAACGTCCTGACTTTC; CDR3aa: CASSFRGAGANVLTF
j_gene: TRBJ2-5; abundance: few; len: 14; d_gene: .; v_gene: TRBV2; CDR3nt: TGTGCCAGCAGTTCTGTGACAGTACAAGAGACCCAGTACTTC; CDR3aa: CASSSVTVQETQYF
j_gene: TRBJ1-4; abundance: .; len: 13; d_gene: .; v_gene: TRBV18; CDR3nt: TGTGCCAGCTCACCACTTGAGAATGAAAAACTGTTTTTT; CDR3aa: CASSPLENEKLFF
j_gene: TRBJ1-2; abundance: .; len: 13; d_gene: .; v_gene: TRBV4-3; CDR3nt: TGCGCCAGCAGTTATCGGGCGAACTATGGCTACACCTTC; CDR3aa: CASSYRANYGYTF
j_gene: TRBJ1-5; abundance: few; len: 13; d_gene: .; v_gene: TRBV2; CDR3nt: TGTGCCAGTCAGGGGAATAGCAATCAGCCCCAGCATTTT; CDR3aa: CASQGNSNQPQHF